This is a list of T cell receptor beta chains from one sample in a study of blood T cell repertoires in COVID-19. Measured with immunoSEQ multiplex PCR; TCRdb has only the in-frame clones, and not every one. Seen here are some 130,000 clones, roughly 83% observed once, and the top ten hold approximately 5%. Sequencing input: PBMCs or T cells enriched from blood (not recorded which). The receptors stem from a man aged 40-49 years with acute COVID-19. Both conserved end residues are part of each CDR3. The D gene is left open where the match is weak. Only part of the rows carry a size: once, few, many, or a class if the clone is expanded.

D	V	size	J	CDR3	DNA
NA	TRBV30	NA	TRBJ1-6	CASKEERGGSPLHF	TGTGCCTCAAAGGAGGAGAGGGGAGGTTCACCCCTCCACTTT
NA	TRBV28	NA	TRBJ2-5	CASSPFTGWGQETQYF	TGTGCCAGCAGTCCGTTCACAGGGTGGGGCCAAGAGACCCAGTACTTC
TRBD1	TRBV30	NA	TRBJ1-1	CAWDRPNYRGTEAFF	TGTGCCTGGGACCGACCAAATTACAGGGGAACTGAAGCTTTCTTT
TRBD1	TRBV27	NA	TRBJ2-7	CASSRTGPTYEQYF	TGTGCCAGCAGCCGGACAGGGCCAACCTACGAGCAGTACTTC
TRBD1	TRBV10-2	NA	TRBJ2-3	CASRDFGDRDSDTQYF	TGCGCCAGCAGGGACTTTGGCGACAGGGATTCAGATACGCAGTATTTT
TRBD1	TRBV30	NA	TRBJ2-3	CAWRQKQGQADTQYF	TGTGCCTGGAGGCAAAAACAGGGGCAGGCAGATACGCAGTATTTT
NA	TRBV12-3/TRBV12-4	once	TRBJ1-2	CASSFGYGYTF	TGTGCCAGCAGTTTCGGCTATGGCTACACCTTC
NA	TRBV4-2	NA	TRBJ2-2	CASSLNYRADHGELFF	TGTGCCAGCAGCCTAAACTACAGGGCTGATCACGGGGAGCTGTTTTTT
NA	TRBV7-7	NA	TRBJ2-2	CASSLARSTGELFF	TGTGCCAGCAGCTTAGCGCGGAGCACCGGGGAGCTGTTTTTT
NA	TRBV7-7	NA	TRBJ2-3	CASSLLGGSTDTQYF	TGTGCCAGCAGCTTACTGGGGGGTAGCACAGATACGCAGTATTTT
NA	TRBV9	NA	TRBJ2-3	CASSREGTDTQYF	TGTGCCAGCAGCAGGGAGGGCACAGATACGCAGTATTTT
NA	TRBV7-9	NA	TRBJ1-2	CASRLDTNYGYTF	TGTGCCAGCAGACTGGACACGAACTATGGCTACACCTTC
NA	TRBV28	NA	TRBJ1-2	CASTGGTYGYTF	TGTGCCAGCACCGGAGGTACCTATGGCTACACCTTC
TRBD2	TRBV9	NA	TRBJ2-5	CASSVAGSGRASETQYF	TGTGCCAGCAGCGTAGCGGGGAGCGGGAGGGCCTCTGAGACCCAGTACTTC
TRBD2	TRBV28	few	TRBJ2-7	CASSLYGTSGSYEQYF	TGTGCCAGCAGTCTATACGGGACTAGCGGATCCTACGAGCAGTACTTC
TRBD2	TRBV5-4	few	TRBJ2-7	CASSPTSGSYEQYF	TGTGCCAGCAGCCCAACTAGCGGGAGTTACGAGCAGTACTTC
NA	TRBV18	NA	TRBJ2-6	CASSPRTGTNVLTF	TGTGCCAGCTCACCGCGCACAGGGACCAACGTCCTGACTTTC
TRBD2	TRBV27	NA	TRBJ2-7	CASSLQGSPPGLAGGPSSYEQYF	TGTGCCAGCAGTCTACAGGGGTCGCCGCCGGGACTAGCGGGAGGCCCCAGCTCCTACGAGCAGTACTTC
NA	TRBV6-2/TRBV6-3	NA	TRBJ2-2	CASSQDSFYTGELFF	TGTGCCAGCAGTCAGGACAGCTTTTACACCGGGGAGCTGTTTTTT
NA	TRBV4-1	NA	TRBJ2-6	CASSQDSVSGANVLTF	TGCGCCAGCAGCCAAGACTCGGTTTCCGGGGCCAACGTCCTGACTTTC
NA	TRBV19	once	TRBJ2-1	CASSPRGRVGGEQFF	TGTGCCAGTAGCCCAAGGGGCAGAGTAGGGGGTGAGCAGTTCTTC
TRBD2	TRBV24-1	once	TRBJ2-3	CATSLAGGPDTQYF	TGTGCCACCAGTTTAGCGGGGGGGCCAGATACGCAGTATTTT
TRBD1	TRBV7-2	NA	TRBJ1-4	CASSMDRGLNEKLFF	TGTGCCAGCAGCATGGACAGGGGGCTTAATGAAAAACTGTTTTTT
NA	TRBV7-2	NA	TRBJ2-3	CASSLSSDSTDTQYF	TGTGCCAGCAGCTTAAGCAGCGATAGCACAGATACGCAGTATTTT
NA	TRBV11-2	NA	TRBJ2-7	CASSLVGNSGEKSYEQYF	TGTGCCAGCAGCTTAGTAGGGAACTCAGGGGAAAAATCCTACGAGCAGTACTTC
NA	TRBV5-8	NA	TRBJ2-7	CASSYRDYEQYF	TGTGCCAGCAGCTACCGGGACTACGAGCAGTACTTC
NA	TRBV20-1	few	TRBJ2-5	CSASTTGETQYF	TGCAGTGCTAGTACGACCGGGGAGACCCAGTACTTC
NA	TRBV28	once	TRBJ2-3	CASSLRRGGWSTDTQYF	TGTGCCAGCAGTTTACGTCGGGGAGGTTGGAGCACAGATACGCAGTATTTT
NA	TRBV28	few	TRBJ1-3	CASSRTAPTGTGNTIYF	TGTGCCAGCAGCCGCACAGCTCCTACAGGGACTGGAAACACCATATATTTT
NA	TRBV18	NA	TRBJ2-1	CASSPSGKSYNEQFF	TGTGCCAGCTCACCATCAGGAAAGTCCTACAATGAGCAGTTCTTC
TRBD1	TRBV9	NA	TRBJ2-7	CASSATGESYEQYF	TGTGCCAGCAGCGCGACAGGGGAGTCCTACGAGCAGTACTTC
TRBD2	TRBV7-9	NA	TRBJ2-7	CASSTPGTSDEQYF	TGTGCCAGCAGCACACCCGGGACTAGCGACGAGCAGTACTTC
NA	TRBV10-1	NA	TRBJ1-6	CASSRTARDSPLHF	TGCGCCAGCAGTAGGACAGCAAGGGACTCACCCCTCCACTTT
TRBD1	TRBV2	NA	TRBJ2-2	CASKVSTGDTGELFF	TGTGCCAGCAAAGTAAGCACAGGGGACACCGGGGAGCTGTTTTTT
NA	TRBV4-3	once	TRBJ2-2	CASRAGANTGELFF	TGCGCCAGCAGGGCAGGGGCTAACACCGGGGAGCTGTTTTTT
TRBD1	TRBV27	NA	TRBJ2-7	CASSLWGFGRDSFQQYF	TGTGCCAGCAGTTTATGGGGCTTCGGCAGGGACAGTTTTCAGCAGTACTTC
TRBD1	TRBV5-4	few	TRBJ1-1	CASSLRTGGTEAFF	TGTGCCAGCAGCTTACGGACAGGGGGCACTGAAGCTTTCTTT
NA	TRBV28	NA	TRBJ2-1	CASRRRAGSGSAEQFF	TGTGCCAGCAGGCGCCGAGCAGGGTCAGGGTCAGCCGAGCAGTTCTTC
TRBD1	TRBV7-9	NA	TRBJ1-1	CASTADRVGEAFF	TGTGCCAGCACAGCGGACAGGGTAGGTGAAGCTTTCTTT
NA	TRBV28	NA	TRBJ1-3	CASSFEVLSGNTIYF	TGTGCCAGCAGTTTCGAGGTTCTCTCTGGAAACACCATATATTTT
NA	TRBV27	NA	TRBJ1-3	CASSPGVRGNTIYF	TGTGCCAGCAGTCCAGGGGTTCGTGGAAACACCATATATTTT
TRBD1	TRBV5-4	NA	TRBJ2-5	CASSHQGQGMGETQYF	TGTGCCAGCAGCCACCAAGGACAGGGGATGGGCGAGACCCAGTACTTC
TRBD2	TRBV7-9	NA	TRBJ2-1	CASSLAKASGFGNEQFF	TGTGCCAGCAGCTTAGCGAAGGCTAGCGGATTTGGTAATGAGCAGTTCTTC
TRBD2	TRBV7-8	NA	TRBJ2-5	CASSRGRLVQETQYF	TGTGCCAGCAGCCGCGGGAGGTTAGTTCAAGAGACCCAGTACTTC
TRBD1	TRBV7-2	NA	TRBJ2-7	CASSLDRGHEQYF	TGTGCCAGCAGCTTAGACAGGGGTCACGAGCAGTACTTC
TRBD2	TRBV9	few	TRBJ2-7	CASSAGLADSYEQYF	TGTGCCAGCAGCGCGGGACTAGCGGACTCCTACGAGCAGTACTTC
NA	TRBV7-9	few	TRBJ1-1	CAGLGSGTEAFF	TGTGCCGGGCTGGGAAGCGGCACTGAAGCTTTCTTT
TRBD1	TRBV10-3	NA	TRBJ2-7	CAISAGTGDLYEQYF	TGTGCCATCAGTGCTGGGACAGGGGACCTCTACGAGCAGTACTTC
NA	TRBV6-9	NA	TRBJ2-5	CAPHKEGSQETQYF	TGTGCTCCTCACAAAGAGGGCTCCCAAGAGACCCAGTACTTC
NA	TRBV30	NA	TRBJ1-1	CAWSHPDTSEAFF	TGTGCCTGGAGTCACCCCGACACGTCTGAAGCTTTCTTT
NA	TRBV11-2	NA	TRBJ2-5	CASSLGGYQETQYF	TGTGCCAGCAGCTTAGGCGGGTACCAAGAGACCCAGTACTTC
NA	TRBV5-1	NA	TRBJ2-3	CASSFRGGSSTDTQYF	TGCGCCAGCAGCTTTAGGGGGGGATCAAGCACAGATACGCAGTATTTT
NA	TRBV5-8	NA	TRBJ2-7	CASSSSDRAGEQYF	TGTGCCAGCAGCTCCTCAGATAGAGCGGGCGAGCAGTACTTC